The T cell receptor beta chain described here comes from a study of T-cell memory formation after mild COVID-19 (dated by TCRdb to 2020 to 2022). Background on the whole study: TCR sequence clusters from the two donors were found to be largely donor specific. Longitudinal TCRalpha and TCRbeta repertoire sequencing tracked T-cell clones expanding and contracting after mild COVID-19 in a couple of donors. Two young, previously healthy adult volunteers, one female and one male, were included in the cohort. Results and caveats for the whole study, not just this receptor: Clones that contracted from day 15 to 85 showed balanced CD4/CD8 phenotypes, whereas a second wave of clones that expanded from day 15 to 37 leaned towards CD4+. Contracting CD4+ clones were found mainly in CM and EM memory subsets, while CD8+ clones were enriched in EMRA. Some responding clones were detected in pre-infection memory, suggesting pre-existing cross-reactive memory T cells joined the SARS-CoV-2 response. The second-wave clones that peaked on day 37 were not confirmed to be SARS-CoV-2 specific. Only a couple of mild cases were covered by the study, and larger cohorts that include severe cases with pre-infection samples were considered necessary.

From the cysteine through the phenylalanine, the CDR3 covers 12 amino acids. Just the 36-base CDR3 DNA is kept, in frame starting at base 1. For CDR1 and CDR2, the germline V gene lists SNHLY and FYNNEI. V and J lose 4 bases and 8 bases, and a span of 11 bases separates them. PBMCs were isolated by Ficoll-Paque density gradient centrifugation. The sequencer listed for this sample is Illumina NovaSeq 6000. Using 5'RACE with constant-segment primers, TCRalpha and TCRbeta cDNA libraries were constructed, with sample barcodes and unique molecular identifiers added in the process. RNA was extracted from every sample with Trizol reagent. Amplification of the libraries took two PCR steps, and the second step added a second sample barcode plus Illumina TruSeq adapters. The libraries were sequenced on an Illumina NovaSeq using 2 x 150 bp paired-end reads. As for the original processing: Reads were demultiplexed and collapsed into UMI-guided consensus sequences with migec v1.2.7. Using mixcr v2.1.11, UMI consensuses were aligned to TRA and TRB V and J templates and then assembled into clonotypes. A clonotype was counted as expanded or contracted only when both edgeR and NoisET called the clonotype significant, with the noise models trained on biological replicates. For edgeR calls, a false discovery rate-adjusted p below 0.01 and a log2 fold-change threshold of 1 were applied. As an exploratory analysis of dynamics, max-normalized trajectories of the 1000 most abundant clonotypes were examined with PCA combined with hierarchical clustering. The CD4 or CD8 phenotype of responding clones was assigned using the separately sequenced CD4+ and CD8+ repertoires. TCRdb reprocessing: public reads trimmed at Q25 with fastp, clones called with MiXCR, in-frame beta chains kept. Merged by CDR3 protein, the rows form single entries marked with the most common genes and DNA. What appears here as the V and J calls and clone size reflects TCRdb's work, not the paper's. For this sample there are about half a million distinct CDR3 sequences; over 15% appear just once. The ten largest clones capture roughly an eighth of the sample.

This clonotype was recorded a few times. The antigen it binds to is not known. Base quality data are lacking; no much larger clone is found one base away. Sequenced input: PBMCs or a T cell subset sorted from them (not recorded which). The rearrangement combines TRBV2 with TRBJ1-2; the D gene is unclear. The sequence was collected from an adult woman who had mild COVID-19 (a few samples of this study predate the infection). The sample titles of this study are shuffled in the database, so cell type and time point are left out; the donor was told from shared clones. This receptor carries the CDR3 CASSVWLRGYTF. The sequenced DNA: TGTGCCAGCAGTGTTTGGTTACGGGGCTACACCTTC.